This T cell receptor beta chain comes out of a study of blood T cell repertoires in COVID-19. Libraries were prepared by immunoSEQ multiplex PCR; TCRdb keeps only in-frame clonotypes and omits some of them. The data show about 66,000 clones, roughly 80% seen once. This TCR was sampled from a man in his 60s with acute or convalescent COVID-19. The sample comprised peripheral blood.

CDR3 nucleotides: TGTGCCAGCAGTCACAGGGAGGGGAGGGCTGAAGCTTTCTTT. Protein: CASSHREGRAEAFF. This chain joins TRBV6-2 or TRBV6-3 and TRBJ1-1; possible D gene TRBD1, 6 bases. Germline assignment: CDR1 MNHEY and CDR2 SVGEGT. The CDR3 has 14 amino acids. Trimming left V 5 bases short and J 6 bases short, with 16 bases between.